These 9 T cell receptor beta chains were sequenced from one sample in a study of T-cell memory formation after mild COVID-19. MiXCR, applied by TCRdb to the 5' RACE reads, yields one record per CDR3 protein. The sample records 450,000 to 650,000 distinct CDR3 sequences, about 20% being singletons. Sequencing used PBMCs or a T cell subset sorted from them (not recorded which). These receptors came from an adult woman who had mild COVID-19 (a few samples of this study predate the infection). Cell type and time point are not known.

This clonotype has more than one count but fewer than ten. The chain joins TRBV3-1 to TRBJ1-1; 11 positions agree with TRBD1. CDR3 length: 17 residues. Trimming removed 4 bases from V and 6 bases from J; junction bases left unmatched: 13. Looked up from germline, CDR1 is LGHDT and CDR2 is YNNKEL (reference sequence). This CDR3 is CASSPPPRTGGEAEAFF. Here the CDR3 DNA reads TGTGCCAGCAGCCCACCCCCTAGGACAGGGGGCGAGGCTGAAGCTTTCTTT.

This clonotype occurred a few times. The V call is TRBV6-5, the J call TRBJ1-5, with a weak D call TRBD1 (6 bases). Trimming removed 6 bases at V and 3 bases at J, with 18 bases between. The CDR3 runs 16 residues. Germline CDR1 and CDR2: MNHEY and SVGAGI. The CDR3 sequence: CASSKGTSLNNQPQHF. The CDR3 nucleotides are TGTGCCAGCAGCAAAGGGACATCCTTAAACAATCAGCCCCAGCATTTT.

This clonotype showed up just a few times. The chain has TRBV7-9 and TRBJ2-1, with D tentatively TRBD2 (5 bases). With 1 base removed from V and 7 bases from J, the gap between germline ends came to 8 bases. This CDR3 region has 13 residues. CDR1 SEHNR and CDR2 FQNEAQ come from the germline V gene (reference sequence). Here the CDR3 reads CASSLGEQNEQFF. The CDR3 DNA is TGTGCCAGCAGCTTAGGGGAGCAAAATGAGCAGTTCTTC.

J is TRBJ1-3 and V is TRBV11-2; TRBD1 agrees at 7 bases. CDR1 and CDR2 from the germline V gene are SGHAT and FQNNGV. With V trimmed by 8 bases and J by 0 bases, 10 bases remained unmatched. The CDR3 is 16 residues long. The CDR3: CASGRGQISSGNTIYF. The CDR3 DNA is TGTGCCAGCGGGCGGGGACAGATTTCCTCTGGAAACACCATATATTTT.

The chain has TRBV11-2 and TRBJ2-1; possibly TRBD2 for D (5 bases). V was trimmed by 5 bases and J by 4 bases, leaving 15 bases between them. The germline V gene has CDR1 SGHAT and CDR2 FQNNGV. The CDR3 runs 15 residues. In nucleotides, the CDR3 is TGTGCCAGCAGCCCTAGCTGGGGAGAGTACAATGAGCAGTTCTTC. It encodes CASSPSWGEYNEQFF.

In its sample, this clonotype was seen a few times. The chain has TRBV24-1 and TRBJ2-1; weak D call: TRBD2 (6 bases). This CDR3 comprises 18 residues. Trimming stripped 4 bases from V and 6 bases from J, with 24 bases between. Germline assignment: CDR1 KGHDR and CDR2 SFDVKD. As DNA, the CDR3 is TGTGCCACCAGTGACGTCCCGGGACTCCCGACCACCTCCAATGAGCAGTTCTTC. This translates into CATSDVPGLPTTSNEQFF.

The genes are TRBV5-4 and TRBJ2-5; D is possibly TRBD1 (5 bases). V was trimmed by 4 bases and J by 0 bases, leaving 13 bases between them. The germline V gene has CDR1 SGHNT and CDR2 YYREEE (reference sequence). The CDR3 sequence is 15 residues long. The CDR3 loop reads CASSPRWGDQETQYF. The CDR3 nucleotides are TGTGCCAGCAGCCCTAGGTGGGGCGACCAAGAGACCCAGTACTTC.

In this sample, this clonotype turned up a few times. This chain uses TRBV24-1 with TRBJ2-1, with TRBD2 matching 13 bases. Germline lookup yields CDR1 KGHDR and CDR2 SFDVKD. The CDR3 consists of 14 residues. The ends lost 4 bases at V and 16 bases at J; junction bases unmatched: 9. CDR3 in DNA: TGTGCCACCAGTGAGGGACTAGCGGGAAATAAGTACTTCTTC. This codes for CATSEGLAGNKYFF.

The chain recombines TRBV11-1 with TRBJ2-1, with D uncertain. The CDR3 spans 15 residues. From germline, CDR1 is SGHAT and CDR2 FQDESV (reference sequence). Trimming left V 2 bases short and J 11 bases short, with 19 bases between. The CDR3 reads CASSLPTGSRAKQFF. Here the CDR3 DNA reads TGTGCCAGCAGCTTACCCACCGGATCCCGAGCTAAGCAGTTCTTC.